The sequence of this T cell receptor (beta chain) was determined in a study of blood T cell repertoires in COVID-19. Assay used: immunoSEQ multiplex PCR; TCRdb lists only in-frame clones, some missing. The sample shows 170,000 or so clones, around 80% of them seen only once. This CDR3 spans 17 amino acids. Trimming removed 4 bases from V and 4 bases from J; junction bases left unmatched: 14. Germline V gene sequence: CDR1 SGDLS, CDR2 YYNGEE. The material sequenced was peripheral blood. The chain couples TRBV9 to TRBJ1-2; 9 bases agree with TRBD1. The origin of this receptor is a woman aged 55 to 70 with acute or convalescent COVID-19. CDR3 sequence (DNA): TGTGCCAGCAGCCCAACCCTACCGGGACAGGGCCGCTATGGCTACACCTTC. Its protein product is CASSPTLPGQGRYGYTF.